Described below is a single TCR beta chain sequence and its context. This clonotype was observed at least ten times. Its antigen specificity is not known. No base-level quality is on record; no much larger clone is a single base apart. Every donor was a healthy Caucasian. The twin cohort comprised three pairs of female monozygotic twins, all aged about 18 to 30 years. Peripheral blood mononuclear cells were the source from which RNA for the TCR libraries was isolated. Including the terminal cysteine and phenylalanine, the CDR3 comprises 12 residues. Of all the DNA, just the CDR3 is kept, 36 bases in frame from base 1. As encoded in the germline V gene, CDR1 is SGHRS while CDR2 is YFSETQ. V gives up 4 bases and J gives up 10 bases, and the segment between their germline ends measures 12 bases. The record originates from a study of identical twins (TCRdb year 2016). At the level of the whole study: To test whether fetal clonotypes persist, this study deep-sequenced TCR alpha and beta repertoires from monozygotic twins, from unrelated adults of various ages, and from cord blood. To rule out contamination, replicate twin experiments were performed at different times with different library preparation protocols. The study at large found these results: Compared with coincidental sharing between unrelated individuals, out-of-frame TCR alpha sequences shared between twins showed an excess of sequences with low generation probability. Abundant cord blood beta clonotypes had fewer insertions, young adult naive repertoires showed a similar but weaker trend, and memory repertoires showed no such trend. Because the same donors could not be followed over many years, the conclusions relied on cross-sectional statistical analysis. Zero-insertion analyses could be partly confounded by invariant T cells such as MAIT and iNKT, though diverse VJ usage argued against such confounding for most clonotypes. In monozygotic twins, out-of-frame TCR alpha sharing was systematically underestimated by recombination models, although the models agreed with sharing between unrelated individuals. A weaker excess of twin sharing was found in beta out-of-frame sequences because the signal-to-noise ratio was lowered by fewer shared sequences.

Library prep was done by 5' RACE. The run used an Illumina HiSeq 2000. Template switching added a universal primer binding site, and the final cDNA carried a unique molecular identifier that allowed TCR cDNA molecules to be counted accurately. First-strand cDNA for TCR alpha and beta chains was synthesized from specific primers in the conserved constant-segment region. To control for contamination, every cDNA library was double barcoded, receiving both a SMART-Mk sample barcode and Illumina barcodes. TruSeq adapter sequences and Illumina sample barcodes were added in two successive PCR steps. The TCR alpha and beta cDNA libraries were sequenced on the Illumina HiSeq platform using custom primers. Per the source publication's procedure: Unique molecular identifiers were extracted from raw reads with MiGEC, and CDR3 positions were determined with MiXCR. For each individual, recombination models were inferred using an EM algorithm with the repgenHMM and IGoR tools. Shared clonotypes were analyzed with the tcR package in R, and sharing was normalized by the product of cloneset sizes. Out-of-frame nonproductive sequences were analyzed to study raw recombination free of thymic and clonal selection effects. Using fastp at Q25 and MiXCR, TCRdb reprocessed the public reads and kept productive beta chains. One record per CDR3 amino acid sequence lists the most common genes and DNA. In this record, the V and J calls reflect TCRdb's handling and not the investigators' own analysis. Here the sample has 690,000 or so distinct CDR3 sequences; more than 6.5% occur a single time. The ten largest clones add up to around 0.98% of the sample.

The same sample was also used in a study of yellow fever vaccine responses in identical twins. The second paper further reports: The authors reported that the T cell response to vaccination in identical twins appeared partly convergent and partly personalized. In identical twins, the study followed T cell clones that responded to the vaccine with precision.

Material for sequencing was PBMCs. The TCR was taken from a woman between 18 and 29 years old in good health. This chain joins TRBV5-1 to TRBJ2-1, and possibly TRBD1, on 5 matching bases. The DNA sequence is given as TGCGCCAGCAGCCTCGACAGCCCCGAGCAGTTCTTC. This yields the protein CASSLDSPEQFF.